The 21 T cell receptor beta chains below all came from one sample that was sequenced in a study of identical twins. TCRdb re-derived calls from the 5' RACE reads in MiXCR, one entry per CDR3 protein. The sample shows 200,000 to 300,000 distinct CDR3 sequences, 6% to 8% of them seen only once. The same specimen was also included in a second study, on yellow fever vaccine responses in identical twins.

Sample: CD8+ T cells sorted from blood. The receptors originated from a woman younger than 30 in good health.

This clonotype appeared a few times. V gene TRBV11-3 combines with J gene TRBJ2-1; TRBD1 matches 11 bases. There are 15 residues in the CDR3. With 0 bases clipped from V and 10 bases from J, the junction kept 5 bases outside the gene matches. In germline, CDR1 is SGHNT, CDR2 YENEEA. DNA of the CDR3: TGTGCCAGCAGCTTAGATGGGACAGGGGGACAAGAGCAGTTCTTC. It yields the protein CASSLDGTGGQEQFF.

This clonotype was counted a few times. V and J are TRBV18 and TRBJ2-2; TRBD1 might be the D (6 bases). V dropped 4 bases and J dropped 0 bases, with 12 bases sitting between them. The germline V gene has CDR1 KGHSH and CDR2 LQKENI. This CDR3 contains 16 residues. CDR3 DNA sequence: TGTGCCAGCTCACTCCGACAGGCGACGAACACCGGGGAGCTGTTTTTT. This encodes CASSLRQATNTGELFF.

This clonotype was detected only a few times. The J gene is TRBJ2-5, the V gene TRBV14; TRBD1 is a possible D gene (5 bases). Looked up from germline, CDR1 is SGHDN and CDR2 is FVKESK. The ends were cut back, 4 bases at V and 5 bases at J, with 14 bases in the middle. The CDR3 covers 14 residues. The CDR3 nucleotides read TGTGCCAGCAGCCTAGGGGCGTTGGTGGAGACCCAGTACTTC. It encodes CASSLGALVETQYF. The complete variable domain, with remaining parts taken from reference TRBV14 and TRBJ2-5, reads EAGVTQFPSHSVIEKGQTVTLRCDPISGHDNLYWYRRVMGKEIKFLLHFVKESKQDESGMPNNRFLAERTGGTYSTLKVQPAELEDSGVYFCASSLGALVETQYFGPGTRLLVL.

This clonotype was seen repeatedly, ten times or more. The chain is built from TRBV4-1 and TRBJ1-4; unclear D gene. The CDR3 extends over 17 amino acids. CDR1 is MGHRA and CDR2 is YSYEKL in the germline V gene. Trimming removed 1 base at V and 8 bases at J, with 20 bases between. The DNA of the CDR3 is TGCGCCAGCAGCCAAGGTGAATCGGAGTTATCGGGCGAAAAACTGTTTTTT. It encodes CASSQGESELSGEKLFF.

This clonotype was seen many times. The chain couples TRBV4-1 to TRBJ1-5; D not resolved. The germline gives CDR1 MGHRA, CDR2 YSYEKL. The CDR3 covers 16 residues. Trimming removed 3 bases from V and 5 bases from J, with 17 bases in between. CDR3 sequence reads: CASSQKVQSLDQPQHF. Written as DNA, the CDR3 is TGCGCCAGCAGCCAGAAAGTACAGAGCCTAGATCAGCCCCAGCATTTT.

This clonotype turned up a few times. The rearrangement links TRBV5-1 to TRBJ2-5; D gene unclear. V was clipped by 0 bases and J by 10 bases, with 16 bases between them. This CDR3 is 14 amino acids long. Germline V CDR1 and CDR2: SGHRS, YFSETQ. Written as DNA, the CDR3 is TGCGCCAGCAGCTTGGTGAGCACGCTCTTGGGCCAGTACTTC. Translated: CASSLVSTLLGQYF.

This clonotype was recorded many times. The chain has TRBV29-1 and TRBJ2-1; TRBD2 aligns across 9 bases. The CDR3 is made up of 15 amino acids. From germline, CDR1 is SQVTM and CDR2 ANQGSEA. The V and J ends lost 6 bases and 0 bases, in that order; junction bases with no gene match: 6. In nucleotides, the CDR3 is TGCAGCGTGCCCTGGCGGGAGGGCTCCTACAATGAGCAGTTCTTC. It codes for CSVPWREGSYNEQFF.

This clonotype was recorded many times. The chain employs TRBV12-3 or TRBV12-4 and TRBJ2-2; unclear D gene. This CDR3 spans 14 amino acids. Trimming pared 6 bases from V and 4 bases from J, leaving 12 bases between. The CDR3 coding sequence is TGTGCCAGCAGCCCCGGATTTGTCACCGGGGAGCTGTTTTTT. It translates to CASSPGFVTGELFF.

The chain has TRBV14 and TRBJ2-1; perhaps TRBD1 as D (5 bases). This CDR3 has 15 amino acids. The germline gives CDR1 SGHDN, CDR2 FVKESK. Trimming took 1 base from V and 8 from J, leaving 15 bases between them. CDR3 sequence (DNA): TGTGCCAGCAGCCAAGGACAGCGTTATCTGGATGAGCAGTTCTTC. Residues: CASSQGQRYLDEQFF.

This clonotype was detected a few times. J is TRBJ2-7 and V is TRBV20-1; 8 nucleotides agree with TRBD2. The V gene's germline CDR1 is DFQATT and CDR2 SNEGSKA (reference sequence). Germline trimming cut 5 bases from V and 0 bases from J; bases unmatched to any gene: 3. The CDR3 consists of 13 residues. CDR3 residues: CSAREGSSYEQYF. The CDR3 bases are TGCAGTGCTCGGGAGGGTAGCTCCTACGAGCAGTACTTC.

V is TRBV23-1 and J is TRBJ2-2; weak D call: TRBD1 (6 bases). TRBV23-1 is an open reading frame whose function is uncertain. CDR3 length: 19 amino acids. Trimming removed 3 bases at V and 8 bases at J, with 28 bases between. Written as DNA, the CDR3 is TGCGCCAGCAGTCAGTCTCAACTCCGGGACAACCCCAGTGGAGGGGAGCTGTTTTTT. Encoded protein: CASSQSQLRDNPSGGELFF.

This clonotype has at least ten counts. V usage is TRBV10-3 and J usage is TRBJ2-3; 7 bases are a match to TRBD1. Germline CDR1 is ENHRY and CDR2 is SYGVKD. The V gene end was trimmed by 3 bases and the J gene end by 5 bases; junction bases not matched to a gene: 5. The CDR3 runs to 14 residues. This chain's CDR3 is CAISDGRGQDTQYF. The DNA of the CDR3 is TGTGCCATCAGTGATGGTAGGGGGCAAGATACGCAGTATTTT.

J is TRBJ2-3 and V is TRBV20-1; D uncertain. The CDR3 contains 14 residues. Germline V CDR1 and CDR2: DFQATT, SNEGSKA (reference sequence). V lost 8 bases and J 0 bases, leaving 15 bases between the germline ends. The CDR3 coding sequence is TGCAGTATCCTCGAATTCGCTAGCACAGATACGCAGTATTTT. This codes for CSILEFASTDTQYF.

This clonotype was observed a handful of times. The gene calls are TRBV11-2 and TRBJ1-5; TRBD1 is a possible D gene (5 bases). V lost 7 bases and J 0 bases, leaving 10 bases between the germline ends. Germline loops: CDR1 SGHAT, CDR2 FQNNGV. The CDR3 totals 14 residues. The CDR3 nucleotides are TGTGCCAGCATCGAGGGGCTTAGCAATCAGCCCCAGCATTTT. Protein sequence: CASIEGLSNQPQHF.

This clonotype has only a few counts. The V gene is TRBV6-1, the J gene TRBJ2-1, with 11 bases fitting TRBD2. V lost 3 bases and J lost 6; bases outside the gene matches: 7. The CDR3 has 16 residues. Looked up from germline, CDR1 is MNHNS and CDR2 is SASEGT. The CDR3 sequence is CASSEPGTSGPNEQFF. CDR3 coding DNA: TGTGCCAGCAGTGAGCCGGGGACTAGCGGCCCCAATGAGCAGTTCTTC.

This clonotype was seen repeatedly, ten times or more. The genes are TRBV28 and TRBJ2-1; D not certain. Germline values: CDR1 MDHEN, CDR2 SYDVKM. The V and J ends lost 6 bases and 0 bases respectively, with 9 bases between them. The CDR3 has 14 residues. The CDR3, as DNA: TGTGCCAGCAGGGGGTGGAGCTCCTACAATGAGCAGTTCTTC. Translation gives CASRGWSSYNEQFF.

This clonotype was observed many times. The chain recombines TRBV27 with TRBJ2-1; D gene ambiguous. This CDR3 comprises 13 residues. Germline V gene lookup returns CDR1 MNHEY and CDR2 SMNVEV (reference sequence). Deletions cut 6 bases from V and 2 bases from J, with 8 bases between. CDR3 residues: CASRTLPYNEQFF. The CDR3 DNA reads as TGTGCCAGCAGAACCCTTCCCTACAATGAGCAGTTCTTC.

This clonotype was detected only a few times. J is TRBJ2-7 and V is TRBV5-8; 11 bases are shared with TRBD2. CDR3 length: 15 amino acids. Germline trimming cut 3 bases from V and 0 bases from J; bases unmatched to any gene: 2. The germline V gene encodes CDR1 SGHTS and CDR2 YDEGEE. The CDR3 sequence: CASSYGLAGSYEQYF. Written as DNA, the CDR3 is TGTGCCAGCAGCTACGGACTAGCGGGCTCCTACGAGCAGTACTTC.

This clonotype was detected a few times. The rearrangement joins TRBV6-1 to TRBJ2-5, with 10 bases fitting TRBD1. CDR1 is MNHNS and CDR2 is SASEGT in the germline V gene. The length of the CDR3 is 16 residues. With V trimmed by 6 bases and J by 1 base, 8 bases remained unmatched. CDR3 region: CASRSRDRGGQETQYF. The CDR3 nucleotides are TGTGCCAGCAGGAGCCGGGACAGGGGAGGCCAAGAGACCCAGTACTTC.

This chain joins TRBV6-1 and TRBJ1-5, with TRBD1 matching over 9 bases. V lost 10 bases to trimming and J lost 0 bases; unmatched junction nucleotides: 10. CDR3 length equals 16 residues. In germline, CDR1 is MNHNS, CDR2 SASEGT. The CDR3 bases are TGTGCCACCACGGACAGGGGCCTTTATAGCAATCAGCCCCAGCATTTT. Protein product: CATTDRGLYSNQPQHF.

This clonotype was found many times. The chain links TRBV7-8 to TRBJ2-1; the D is unclear. V gave up 5 bases and J gave up 5 bases, with 4 bases separating them. The germline gives CDR1 SGHVS, CDR2 FQNEAQ. The CDR3 consists of 11 residues. DNA of the CDR3: TGTGCCAGCAGCACAAACAATGAGCAGTTCTTC. This codes for CASSTNNEQFF.